A single T cell receptor (beta chain) is shown here with its context. Cohort 3 recovered donors had two negative PCRs, clearance, or symptom resolution. This sample was included in a study of blood T cell repertoires in COVID-19. In the study overall: Sources were T cells, B-cell-depleted T cells, or PBMCs; the material itself was cDNA or gDNA.

V lost 1 base and J lost 2, with 11 bases in between. CDR1 LGHDT and CDR2 YNNKEL come from the germline V gene (reference sequence). This CDR3 spans 15 amino acids. In the original workflow: Amplification of reference gene primers provided the estimated nucleated cell counts. Here immunoSEQ multiplex PCR was the method, and the copy in TCRdb shows in-frame clones only, minus some. V, J and clone size derive from that table, while D and trimming were established from the DNA sequence. The sample lists 310,000 or so clones; about 89% were seen once. This chain joins TRBV3-1 (or the pseudogene TRBV3-2) and TRBJ2-5; maybe TRBD2 (6 bases). Sequencing was performed on PBMCs or T cells enriched from blood (not recorded which). This TCR was sampled from a woman aged 40 to 49 who had recovered from COVID-19. The DNA for the CDR3 is TGTGCCAGCAGCCAAGTCCGGGGAGGTCAAGAGACCCAGTACTTC. Translating gives CASSQVRGGQETQYF.